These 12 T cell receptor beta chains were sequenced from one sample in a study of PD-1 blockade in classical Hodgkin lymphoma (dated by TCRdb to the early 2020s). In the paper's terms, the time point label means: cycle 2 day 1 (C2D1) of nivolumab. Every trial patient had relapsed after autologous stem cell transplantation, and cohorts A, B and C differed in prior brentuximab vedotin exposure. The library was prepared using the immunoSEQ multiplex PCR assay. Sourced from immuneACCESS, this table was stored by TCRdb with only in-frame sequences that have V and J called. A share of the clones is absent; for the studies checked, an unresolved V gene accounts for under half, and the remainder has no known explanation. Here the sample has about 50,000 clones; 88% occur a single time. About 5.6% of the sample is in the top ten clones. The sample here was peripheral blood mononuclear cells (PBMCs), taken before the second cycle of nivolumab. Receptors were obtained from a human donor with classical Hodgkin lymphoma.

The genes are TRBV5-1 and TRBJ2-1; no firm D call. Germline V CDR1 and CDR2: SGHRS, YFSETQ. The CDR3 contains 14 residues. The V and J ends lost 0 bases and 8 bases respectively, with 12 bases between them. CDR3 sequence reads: CASSLEGREDEQFF. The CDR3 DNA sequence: TGCGCCAGCAGCTTGGAGGGAAGGGAAGATGAGCAGTTCTTC.

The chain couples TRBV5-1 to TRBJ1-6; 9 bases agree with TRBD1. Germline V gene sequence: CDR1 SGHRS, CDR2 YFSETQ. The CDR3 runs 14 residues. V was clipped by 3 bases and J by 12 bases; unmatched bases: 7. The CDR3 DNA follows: TGCGCCAGCAGCTCGGGACAGGGAGGTCTACCCCTCCACTTT. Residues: CASSSGQGGLPLHF. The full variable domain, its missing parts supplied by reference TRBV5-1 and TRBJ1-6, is KAGVTQTPRYLIKTRGQQVTLSCSPISGHRSVSWYQQTPGQGLQFLFEYFSETQRNKGNFPGRFSGRQFSNSRSEMNVSTLELGDSALYLCASSSGQGGLPLHFGNGTRLTVT.

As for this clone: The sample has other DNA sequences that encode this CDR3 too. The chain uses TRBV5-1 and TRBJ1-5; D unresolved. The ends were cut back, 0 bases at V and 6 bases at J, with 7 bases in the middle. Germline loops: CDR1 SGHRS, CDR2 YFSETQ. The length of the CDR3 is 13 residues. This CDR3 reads CASSLEGSQPQHF. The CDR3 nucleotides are TGCGCCAGCAGCTTGGAGGGAAGTCAGCCCCAGCATTTT. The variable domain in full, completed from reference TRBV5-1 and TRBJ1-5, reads KAGVTQTPRYLIKTRGQQVTLSCSPISGHRSVSWYQQTPGQGLQFLFEYFSETQRNKGNFPGRFSGRQFSNSRSEMNVSTLELGDSALYLCASSLEGSQPQHFGDGTRLSIL.

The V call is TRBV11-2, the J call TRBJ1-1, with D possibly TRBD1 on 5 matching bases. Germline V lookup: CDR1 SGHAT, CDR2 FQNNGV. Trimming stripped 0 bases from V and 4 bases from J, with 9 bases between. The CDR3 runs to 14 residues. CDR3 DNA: TGTGCCAGCAGCTTAGAGGGGGGTACCACTGAAGCTTTCTTT. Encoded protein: CASSLEGGTTEAFF.

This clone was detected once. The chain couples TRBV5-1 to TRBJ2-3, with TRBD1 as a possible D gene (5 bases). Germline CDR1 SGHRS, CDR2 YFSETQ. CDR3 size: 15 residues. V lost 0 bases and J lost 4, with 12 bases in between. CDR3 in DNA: TGCGCCAGCAGCTTGGTAGGGGTGGGTCCAGATACGCAGTATTTT. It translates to CASSLVGVGPDTQYF.

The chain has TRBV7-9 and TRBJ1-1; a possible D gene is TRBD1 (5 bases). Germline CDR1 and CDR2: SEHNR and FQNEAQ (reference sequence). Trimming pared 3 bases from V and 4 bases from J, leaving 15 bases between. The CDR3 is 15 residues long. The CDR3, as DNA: TGTGCCAGCAGCTTTACTCAGGGAGGGAGCACTGAAGCTTTCTTT. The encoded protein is CASSFTQGGSTEAFF.

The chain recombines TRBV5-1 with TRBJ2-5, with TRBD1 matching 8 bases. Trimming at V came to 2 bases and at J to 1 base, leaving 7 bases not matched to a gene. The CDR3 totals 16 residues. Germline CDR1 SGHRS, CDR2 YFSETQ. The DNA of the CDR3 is TGCGCCAGCAGCTTATCCGGACAGGGTGGCCAAGAGACCCAGTACTTC. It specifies CASSLSGQGGQETQYF.

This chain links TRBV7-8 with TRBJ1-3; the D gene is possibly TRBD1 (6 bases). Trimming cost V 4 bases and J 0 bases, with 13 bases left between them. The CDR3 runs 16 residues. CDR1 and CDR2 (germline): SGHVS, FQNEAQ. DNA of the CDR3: TGTGCCAGCAGCTCGAGGACAGTTACCTCTGGAAACACCATATATTTT. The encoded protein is CASSSRTVTSGNTIYF.

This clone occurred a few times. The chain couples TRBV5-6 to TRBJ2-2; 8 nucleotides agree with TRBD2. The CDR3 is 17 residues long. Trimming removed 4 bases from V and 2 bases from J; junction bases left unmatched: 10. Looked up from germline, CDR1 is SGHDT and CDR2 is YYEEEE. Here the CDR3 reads CASSAGGTRVNTGELFF. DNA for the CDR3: TGTGCCAGCAGCGCTGGCGGGACTAGAGTTAACACCGGGGAGCTGTTTTTT.

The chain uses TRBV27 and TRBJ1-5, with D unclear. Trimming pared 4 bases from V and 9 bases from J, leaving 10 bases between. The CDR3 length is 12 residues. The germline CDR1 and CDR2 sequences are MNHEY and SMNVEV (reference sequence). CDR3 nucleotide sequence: TGTGCCAGCAGTTCCGGCTATAGGCCCCAGCATTTT. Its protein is CASSSGYRPQHF.

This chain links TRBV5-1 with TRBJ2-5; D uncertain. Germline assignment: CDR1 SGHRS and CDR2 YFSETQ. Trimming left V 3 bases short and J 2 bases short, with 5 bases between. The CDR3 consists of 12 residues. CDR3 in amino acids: CASSSRQETQYF. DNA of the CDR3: TGCGCCAGCAGCTCGAGACAAGAGACCCAGTACTTC.

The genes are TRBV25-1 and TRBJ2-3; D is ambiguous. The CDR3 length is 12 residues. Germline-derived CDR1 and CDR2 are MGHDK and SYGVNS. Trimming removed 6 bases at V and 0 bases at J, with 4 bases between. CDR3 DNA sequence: TGTGCCAGCAGGGCTAGCACAGATACGCAGTATTTT. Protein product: CASRASTDTQYF.